Listed here are 8 T cell receptor beta chains from one sample, sequenced in a study of T cell responses to AZD1222 COVID-19 vaccine. TCRdb's copy holds only in-frame clones and misses some; the assay was immunoSEQ multiplex PCR. The table includes about 120,000 clones, about 90% detected once. Sequenced here: peripheral blood, sampled on day 0 of AZD1222 vaccination. These receptors all come from an adult in good health.

V gene TRBV7-9 combines with J gene TRBJ2-1; 10 bases line up with TRBD2. The germline V gene encodes CDR1 SEHNR and CDR2 FQNEAQ (reference sequence). The CDR3 has 16 residues. Germline trimming cut 4 bases from V and 2 bases from J; bases unmatched to any gene: 5. The DNA for the CDR3 is TGTGCCAGCAGCTACCTCAGCGGGGGGGCCTACAATGAGCAGTTCTTC. Translating gives CASSYLSGGAYNEQFF.

The chain recombines TRBV5-8 with TRBJ1-1; no clear D. Trimming removed 6 bases from V and 4 bases from J, with 10 bases in between. This CDR3 is built from 12 residues. The germline CDR1 and CDR2 sequences are SGHTS and YDEGEE. CDR3 amino acids: CASTAYGTEAFF. DNA of the CDR3: TGTGCCAGCACGGCGTATGGCACTGAAGCTTTCTTT.

The V gene is TRBV3-1 (or the pseudogene TRBV3-2), the J gene TRBJ2-1, with D perhaps TRBD1 or TRBD2 (5 bases each). The ends were cut back, 1 base at V and 0 bases at J, with 7 bases in the middle. From germline, CDR1 is LGHDT and CDR2 YNNKEL (reference sequence). The CDR3 contains 15 residues. The CDR3 protein is CASSQVGTSYNEQFF. CDR3 bases: TGTGCCAGCAGCCAAGTAGGGACCTCCTACAATGAGCAGTTCTTC.

The V and J genes are TRBV7-8 and TRBJ2-7; D remains ambiguous. V gave up 0 bases and J gave up 2 bases, with 8 bases separating them. CDR1 SGHVS and CDR2 FQNEAQ come from the germline V gene. CDR3 length: 14 amino acids. The CDR3 region is CASSLARGAYEQYF. Written as DNA, the CDR3 is TGTGCCAGCAGCTTAGCGCGTGGAGCCTACGAGCAGTACTTC.

The chain is built from TRBV2 and TRBJ1-4; D may be TRBD1 (5 bases). In germline, CDR1 is SNHLY, CDR2 FYNNEI. This CDR3 is 16 amino acids long. The V and J ends lost 0 bases and 7 bases respectively, with 15 bases between them. CDR3 DNA: TGTGCCAGCAGTGAAGCTCACGGTGGAGGGGCTGAAAAACTGTTTTTT. Amino acid sequence: CASSEAHGGGAEKLFF.

V gene TRBV7-6 combines with J gene TRBJ2-2, with D possibly being TRBD1 or TRBD2 (5 bases each). This CDR3 has 16 amino acids. Germline V lookup: CDR1 SGHVS, CDR2 FNYEAQ. With 5 bases removed from V and 1 base from J, the gap between germline ends came to 14 bases. CDR3 sequence reads: CASSGTAVRNTGELFF. CDR3 sequence (DNA): TGTGCCAGCAGCGGGACCGCGGTTCGGAACACCGGGGAGCTGTTTTTT.

The chain employs TRBV3-1 (or the pseudogene TRBV3-2) and TRBJ1-1; the D gene is possibly TRBD1 (5 bases). The CDR3 has 15 residues. CDR1 is LGHDT, CDR2 YNNKEL, per germline (reference sequence). Between the trimmed V and J ends, which lost 6 bases and 1 base, there was a span of 15 bases. CDR3 nucleotide sequence: TGTGCCAGCAGTTCCGGGACTGCATGGAACACTGAAGCTTTCTTT. Its protein product is CASSSGTAWNTEAFF.

This rearrangement joins TRBV11-2 to TRBJ2-2; perhaps TRBD1 as D (6 bases). Germline CDR1 is SGHAT and CDR2 is FQNNGV. Trimming cost V 5 bases and J 4 bases, with 8 bases left between them. The CDR3 extends over 13 amino acids. CDR3 nucleotide sequence: TGTGCCAGCAGCCGAGGGGGCACCGGGGAGCTGTTTTTT. It encodes CASSRGGTGELFF. The full variable domain, its missing parts supplied by reference TRBV11-2 and TRBJ2-2, is EAGVAQSPRYKIIEKRQSVAFWCNPISGHATLYWYQQILGQGPKLLIQFQNNGVVDDSQLPKDRFSAERLKGVDSTLKIQPAKLEDSAVYLCASSRGGTGELFFGEGSRLTVL.